This T cell receptor (beta chain) stems from a study of CD8+CD57+ T cells in acquired aplastic anemia. Study as a whole: Across the sorted CD4+ and CD8+ cells, DNA amounts averaged approximately 3 ug.

Profiles of TCR beta VDJ and CDR3 were generated from a genomic DNA template. TCRdb independently ran MiXCR on the reads; one entry per CDR3 protein. The profile shows around 230,000 distinct CDR3 sequences, about 59% of them singletons. The CDR3 sequence is 13 residues long. Trimming took 4 bases from V and 8 from J; bases not matched to a gene: 7. Germline V gives CDR1 ENHRY, CDR2 SYGVKD. This sequence joins TRBV10-3 and TRBJ1-2; 7 bases line up with TRBD1. The TCR sequence derives from a human donor in good health. Sequencing was performed on sorted CD4+, CD8+, or CD8+CD57+ T cells (not recorded which) from PBMCs. The CDR3 nucleotides read TGTGCCATCAGTGCAGACAGGGAGCACGGCTACACCTTC. This codes for CAISADREHGYTF.